This passage covers 23 T cell receptor beta chains from one sample sequenced in a study of identical twins. TCRdb recomputed calls from the 5' RACE reads with MiXCR, one row per CDR3 protein. The sample holds roughly 1.6 million distinct CDR3 sequences, about 30% seen once. What was sequenced was cord blood. The source is a newborn girl in good health.

The chain has TRBV20-1 and TRBJ2-7; 10 bases are a match to TRBD2. Losses at the gene ends were 5 bases for V and 4 bases for J; bases not matched to a gene: 8. Looked up from germline, CDR1 is DFQATT and CDR2 is SNEGSKA (reference sequence). The CDR3 is 14 amino acids. The CDR3 bases are TGCAGTGCTGGGCCTAGCGGGAGTAGGTACGAGCAGTACTTC. It is translated as CSAGPSGSRYEQYF.

The chain links TRBV21-1 to TRBJ1-5. TRBV21-1 is a listed pseudogene. The CDR3 contains 17 residues. The CDR3 region is CASSFDGHGVGNQPQHF. The CDR3 coding sequence is TGTGCCAGCAGCTTTGACGGTCATGGGGTTGGCAATCAGCCCCAGCATTTT.

This clonotype has more than one count but fewer than ten. The chain carries TRBV4-2 and TRBJ1-2; possible D gene TRBD1, 5 bases. Germline assignment: CDR1 LGHNA and CDR2 YNFKEQ. The CDR3 extends over 14 amino acids. Trimming shortened V by 0 bases and J by 6 bases, and 11 bases separated the two germline ends. The CDR3 region has the DNA TGTGCCAGCAGCCAAGATCTGGGCAGGGATGGCTACACCTTC. Translating gives CASSQDLGRDGYTF.

This clonotype has only a few counts. The chain recombines TRBV11-2 with TRBJ2-7; 8 nucleotides agree with TRBD1. Losses at the gene ends were 0 bases for V and 3 bases for J; bases not matched to a gene: 4. CDR1 is SGHAT, CDR2 FQNNGV, per germline. The CDR3 sequence is 15 residues long. In DNA form, the CDR3 reads TGTGCCAGCAGCTTAGAGGACAGGGTTAACTACGAGCAGTACTTC. Its translation: CASSLEDRVNYEQYF.

CDR3 in DNA: TGCAGTGCTAGAGCTAGAAGGGTTTACAATGAGCAGTTCTTC. Its protein product is CSARARRVYNEQFF. The chain couples TRBV20-1 to TRBJ2-1; D call uncertain. The length of the CDR3 is 14 residues. Germline V gene lookup returns CDR1 DFQATT and CDR2 SNEGSKA (reference sequence). Trimming left V 1 base short and J 4 bases short, with 11 bases between.

In nucleotides, the CDR3 is TGTGCCACCAGTGACGGACATAGTCGCAATGAGCAGTACTTC. This gives the protein CATSDGHSRNEQYF. The rearrangement links TRBV24-1 to TRBJ2-5; possibly TRBD1 for D (5 bases). CDR1 is KGHDR and CDR2 is SFDVKD in the germline V gene. There are 14 residues in the CDR3. V was trimmed by 4 bases and J by 11 bases, leaving 19 bases between them.

This clonotype has only a few counts. The CDR3 DNA is TGCAGTGCTAGAGATCGCTGGCTAGCGGTCGGTGAGCATGAGCAGTTCTTC. Encoded protein: CSARDRWLAVGEHEQFF. The rearrangement uses TRBV20-1 and TRBJ2-1; 7 nucleotides match TRBD2. Germline CDR1 reads DFQATT; CDR2 reads SNEGSKA (reference sequence). The junction had 16 bases not matched to a gene; V was cut back by 0 bases and J by 8 bases. The CDR3 loop spans 17 amino acids.

This chain uses TRBV27 with TRBJ1-4; no firm D call. The CDR3 sequence is 15 residues long. Germline CDR1 reads MNHEY; CDR2 reads SMNVEV (reference sequence). The germline V and J ends were trimmed by 3 bases and 3 bases, with 11 bases remaining between them. CDR3 nucleotide sequence: TGTGCCAGCAGTTTGTCGGTTAGGGCTAATGAAAAACTGTTTTTT. It is translated as CASSLSVRANEKLFF.

As DNA, the CDR3 is TGTGCCAGCAGCCCCTTTAAGGGGACAGGGATGGAAAAACTGTTTTTT. Translated, it gives CASSPFKGTGMEKLFF. The chain has TRBV7-9 and TRBJ1-4; 9 bases are a match to TRBD1. CDR1 is SEHNR and CDR2 is FQNEAQ in the germline V gene (reference sequence). The CDR3 is made up of 16 amino acids. With 5 bases clipped from V and 8 bases from J, the junction kept 12 bases outside the gene matches.

The V call is TRBV20-1, the J call TRBJ2-2; 8 positions match TRBD2. This CDR3 spans 15 amino acids. Germline V CDR1 and CDR2: DFQATT, SNEGSKA (reference sequence). V trimming: 5 bases; J trimming: 4 bases; junction bases outside the gene matches: 9. In nucleotides, the CDR3 is TGCAGTGCTGGTTTAGCGGGAACGGGCACCGGGGAGCTGTTTTTT. Amino acid sequence: CSAGLAGTGTGELFF.

This clonotype was seen more than once but under ten times. The rearrangement uses TRBV5-1 and TRBJ2-5; a possible D gene is TRBD2 (7 bases). With 0 bases removed from V and 0 bases from J, the gap between germline ends came to 12 bases. CDR3 size: 16 residues. The germline V gene has CDR1 SGHRS and CDR2 YFSETQ. CDR3 DNA sequence: TGCGCCAGCAGCTTGGGCGGGGGCCGATACCAAGAGACCCAGTACTTC. Protein: CASSLGGGRYQETQYF.

In its sample, this clonotype was seen a few times. The chain combines TRBV5-6 with TRBJ1-2; 7 nucleotides align to TRBD1. V lost 2 bases and J lost 6; bases outside the gene matches: 4. The CDR3 length is 13 residues. Germline loops: CDR1 SGHDT, CDR2 YYEEEE. The CDR3 here is CASSFRQGDGYTF. CDR3 DNA: TGTGCCAGCAGCTTCCGACAGGGCGATGGCTACACCTTC.

This chain joins TRBV21-1 and TRBJ2-5; TRBD2 is taken as the D call from the table, unchecked against the DNA. TRBV21-1 is recorded as a pseudogene. The CDR3 spans 16 residues. The CDR3 nucleotides are TGTGCCAGCAGCAAAGGGGAGCGGGGGTCCAAAGAGACCCAGTACTTC. It yields the protein CASSKGERGSKETQYF.

This clonotype was found many times. At one boundary the junction diverges from the germline segment, which might be a read error. V gene TRBV5-1 combines with J gene TRBJ1-3; 10 bases match TRBD1. Germline CDR1 and CDR2: SGHRS and YFSETQ. This CDR3 region has 15 residues. Here the CDR3 DNA reads TGTGCCAGCAGCTTGGACAGGGGGTCTGGAAACACCATATATTTT. This translates into CASSLDRGSGNTIYF.

The sample holds a few counts of this clonotype. The chain joins TRBV10-2 to TRBJ2-1, with D maybe TRBD1 (5 bases). Germline V gene data show CDR1 as WSHSY and CDR2 as SAAADI. The CDR3 length is 15 residues. V lost 4 bases, J lost 5 bases, and 15 bases lay in between. Here the CDR3 DNA reads TGCGCCAGCAGTGCCCCATGGGCAGGGCACAATGAGCAGTTCTTC. Amino acids: CASSAPWAGHNEQFF.

The CDR3 sequence is CASSLRQTDIQYF. The CDR3 nucleotides are TGTGCCAGCAGTCTCCGACAAACTGACATTCAGTACTTC. The chain joins TRBV7-9 to TRBJ2-4; D ambiguous. CDR1 is SEHNR, CDR2 FQNEAQ, per germline (reference sequence). V shed 6 bases and J shed 8 bases, with 14 bases lying between them. The length of the CDR3 is 13 residues.

This clonotype was counted only a few times. This chain links TRBV7-2 with TRBJ1-6; D unclear. Germline assignment: CDR1 SGHTA and CDR2 FQGNSA. Trimming stripped 3 bases from V and 10 bases from J, with 10 bases between. There are 13 residues in the CDR3. Written as DNA, the CDR3 is TGTGCCAGCAGCTTTCGGAAGAGGTCACCCCTCCACTTT. It is translated as CASSFRKRSPLHF.

A single count supports this clonotype. Just one base apart from a much larger clone, this may be a read error. This rearrangement joins TRBV28 to TRBJ2-7, with 8 positions matching TRBD1. The J call may not be correct, given that the DNA end is closer to TRBJ2-4. The germline V gene has CDR1 MDHEN and CDR2 SYDVKM. The CDR3 has 16 residues. This CDR3 is CASSLQGTGFKDIQYF. In DNA, the CDR3 is TGTGCCAGCAGTTTACAGGGGACAGGATTCAAAGACATTCAGTACTTC.

The chain has TRBV9 and TRBJ1-2, with TRBD1 identical over 8 bases. CDR1 is SGDLS, CDR2 YYNGEE, per germline. The V gene end was trimmed by 3 bases and the J gene end by 6 bases; junction bases not matched to a gene: 13. The CDR3 is 16 residues long. For the CDR3, the DNA is TGTGCCAGCAGCGCCACCGAGACGGGGACAGGTCATGGCTACACCTTC. This codes for CASSATETGTGHGYTF.

The chain joins TRBV7-2 to TRBJ2-2; 12 nucleotides match TRBD2. V lost 2 bases and J lost 8; bases outside the gene matches: 6. This CDR3 is 16 amino acids long. Germline CDR1 and CDR2: SGHTA and FQGNSA. CDR3 sequence (DNA): TGTGCCAGCAGCTTACAGACTAGCGGGGGTGTGGGGGAGCTGTTTTTT. The encoded protein is CASSLQTSGGVGELFF. Drawing the rest from reference TRBV7-2 and TRBJ2-2, the complete variable domain is GAGVSQSPSNKVTEKGKDVELRCDPISGHTALYWYRQSLGQGLEFLIYFQGNSAPDKSGLPSDRFSAERTGGSVSTLTIQRTQQEDSAVYLCASSLQTSGGVGELFFGEGSRLTVL.

Of note for this clonotype: A junction end diverges from the germline sequence, so it may reflect a read error. The chain combines TRBV3-1 with TRBJ1-2, with D maybe TRBD1 (5 bases). The CDR3 sequence is 13 residues long. The germline CDR1 and CDR2 sequences are LGHDT and YNNKEL (reference sequence). This CDR3 is CAGSQAGSGGYTF. The CDR3 DNA follows: TGTGCCGGCAGCCAAGCAGGGAGCGGCGGCTACACCTTC.

Points on this clonotype: A junction end diverges from the germline sequence, so it may reflect a read error. The chain combines TRBV7-7 with TRBJ2-1; 7 nucleotides match TRBD2. Germline lookup yields CDR1 SSHAT and CDR2 FNYEAQ (reference sequence). The CDR3 covers 14 residues. The CDR3 loop is CASSLIRTSNEQFF. The CDR3 DNA sequence: TGTGCTAGCAGCTTAATAAGGACTAGCAATGAGCAGTTCTTC.

The chain is built from TRBV6-5 and TRBJ2-3; 11 bases agree with TRBD2. V lost 4 bases and J lost 1; bases outside the gene matches: 4. The CDR3 spans 16 residues. Per the germline V gene, CDR1 is MNHEY and CDR2 is SVGAGI. The CDR3: CASSSGLAAGTDTQYF. The CDR3 DNA is TGTGCCAGCAGTTCGGGACTAGCGGCTGGCACAGATACGCAGTATTTT.